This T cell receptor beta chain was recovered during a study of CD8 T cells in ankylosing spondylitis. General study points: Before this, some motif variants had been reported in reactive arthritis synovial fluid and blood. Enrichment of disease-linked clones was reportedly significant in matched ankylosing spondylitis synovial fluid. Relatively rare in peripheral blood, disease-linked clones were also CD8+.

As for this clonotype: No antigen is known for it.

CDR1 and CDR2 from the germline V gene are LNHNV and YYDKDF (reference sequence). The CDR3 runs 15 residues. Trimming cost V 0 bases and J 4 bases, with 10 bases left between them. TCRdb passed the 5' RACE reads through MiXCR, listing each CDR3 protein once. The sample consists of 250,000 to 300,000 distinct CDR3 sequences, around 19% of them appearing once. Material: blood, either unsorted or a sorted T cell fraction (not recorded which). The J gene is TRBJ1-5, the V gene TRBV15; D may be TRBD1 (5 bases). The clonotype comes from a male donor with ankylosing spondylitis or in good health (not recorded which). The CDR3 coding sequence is TGTGCCACCAGCAGAGAAGCAGGGCGGAATCAGCCCCAGCATTTT. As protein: CATSREAGRNQPQHF.